This record covers a single T cell receptor (beta chain). Trimming stripped 0 bases from V and 6 bases from J, with 9 bases between. CDR1 is LGHNA and CDR2 is YNFKEQ in the germline V gene. The CDR3 consists of 14 residues. The source of the sample is a study of patients and donors after allogeneic stem cell transplantation. TCRdb reprocessed the RT-PCR reads via MiXCR and lists one record per CDR3 protein. Here the sample spans roughly 940,000 distinct CDR3 sequences, roughly 18% being singletons. The genes are TRBV4-2 and TRBJ2-1; no clear D. This clonotype was sampled from a human donor who was either an allogeneic HSCT recipient or a stem cell or donor lymphocyte infusion donor (not recorded which). It is not recorded whose cells these are; they may come from a transplant donor. The sequenced sample was blood, either unsorted or a sorted T cell fraction (not recorded which). The CDR3 sequence: CASSQDPKTNEQFF. Written as DNA, the CDR3 is TGTGCCAGCAGCCAAGATCCGAAAACCAATGAGCAGTTCTTC.